This T cell receptor (beta chain) was documented in a study of T cell repertoires in cytomegalovirus infection. Looking at the study overall: Matching HLA type and CMV infection were both indicated by public TCR beta signatures.

This CDR3 has 13 amino acids. The germline V gene encodes CDR1 SGHVS and CDR2 FNYEAQ. Trimming stripped 5 bases from V and 6 bases from J, with 11 bases between. Each CDR3 protein is one row after TCRdb ran MiXCR on the reads. Seen here are 300,000 or so distinct CDR3 sequences, 20% to 25% observed once, and the top ten hold 10% to 15%. Concerning this clonotype: Its matching antigen is unknown.

Findings and caveats of the study: Adding up the frequency of public TCR beta families identified people who carried CMV plus the relevant HLA.

The source of this sequence is a human donor in good health (CMV status not recorded). Some clones in this sample may be carry-over from other donors' samples. This specimen was cultured PBMCs, taken from culture after CMV antigen stimulation. The rearrangement joins TRBV7-6 to TRBJ2-1; unclear D gene. The CDR3 region has the DNA TGTGCCAGCAGCCCCACCGCTCGCAATGAGCAGTTCTTC. The encoded protein is CASSPTARNEQFF.